Following are 6 T cell receptor beta chains from one sample sequenced in a study of blood T cells in healthy people across ages. A second about 6 to 12 cycle PCR used barcoded and J-beta primers. TCRdb fed the 5' RACE reads into MiXCR, producing one record per CDR3 protein. The sample includes 1.5 million to 2 million distinct CDR3 sequences, roughly 43% of them seen just once. The sequenced material came from blood. Every receptor here comes from a human donor in good health.

This clonotype has just a few counts. The chain links TRBV20-1 to TRBJ2-5; perhaps TRBD1 as D (6 bases). This CDR3 is 12 amino acids long. CDR1 is DFQATT, CDR2 SNEGSKA, per germline (reference sequence). The germline V and J ends were trimmed by 5 bases and 5 bases, with 12 bases remaining between them. The CDR3 sequence: CSADRTAETQYF. Here the CDR3 DNA reads TGCAGTGCTGACAGGACCGCCGAGACCCAGTACTTC.

The CDR3 region has the DNA TGTGCCAGCAGTTTAACCCAACCCCTCCGCCAGCCCCAGCATTTT. Its translation is CASSLTQPLRQPQHF. The rearrangement joins TRBV28 to TRBJ1-5; D unclear. This CDR3 is 15 amino acids long. Germline loops: CDR1 MDHEN, CDR2 SYDVKM. Between the trimmed V and J ends, which lost 2 bases and 7 bases, there was a span of 15 bases.

The chain carries TRBV7-2 and TRBJ1-1; D not certain. Germline-derived CDR1 and CDR2 are SGHTA and FQGNSA. V lost 4 bases and J lost 1, with 13 bases in between. The CDR3 has 15 residues. The CDR3 protein is CASSSMTLRNTEAFF. The CDR3, as DNA: TGTGCCAGCAGCTCCATGACCCTGAGGAACACTGAAGCTTTCTTT. Full variable domain (remainder filled in from reference TRBV7-2 and TRBJ1-1): GAGVSQSPSNKVTEKGKDVELRCDPISGHTALYWYRQSLGQGLEFLIYFQGNSAPDKSGLPSDRFSAERTGGSVSTLTIQRTQQEDSAVYLCASSSMTLRNTEAFFGQGTRLTVV.

V is TRBV20-1 and J is TRBJ1-5; D is possibly TRBD1 (5 bases). This CDR3 is 14 amino acids long. V shed 3 bases and J shed 2 bases, with 11 bases lying between them. CDR1 is DFQATT and CDR2 is SNEGSKA in the germline V gene (reference sequence). The CDR3 DNA sequence: TGCAGTGCTAGGGCGGGAGGGGGCAATCAGCCCCAGCATTTT. Residues: CSARAGGGNQPQHF.

This clonotype was counted a few times. The chain combines TRBV20-1 with TRBJ2-1; perhaps TRBD1 as D (5 bases). Trimming stripped 2 bases from V and 8 bases from J, with 16 bases between. Germline V lookup: CDR1 DFQATT, CDR2 SNEGSKA (reference sequence). The CDR3 sequence is 14 residues long. The CDR3 protein is CSARLPAQGDEQFF. The DNA for the CDR3 is TGCAGTGCTAGACTACCAGCCCAAGGGGATGAGCAGTTCTTC.

The chain uses TRBV20-1 and TRBJ2-5, with D tentatively TRBD2 (7 bases). Between the trimmed V and J ends, which lost 4 bases and 5 bases, there was a span of 17 bases. The CDR3 loop spans 14 amino acids. Germline-derived CDR1 and CDR2 are DFQATT and SNEGSKA (reference sequence). The CDR3 nucleotides read TGCAGTGCTACCTTGCCGGGGGGCTGGGAGACCCAGTACTTC. It encodes CSATLPGGWETQYF.